This TCR beta chain was retrieved from a study of blood T cells in healthy people across ages. Germline V gene sequence: CDR1 MDHEN, CDR2 SYDVKM. V was clipped by 5 bases and J by 9 bases, with 14 bases between them. CDR3 length: 12 residues. A second about 7 to 11 cycle PCR used barcoded and J-beta primers. MiXCR, run by TCRdb on the 5' RACE reads, gives a single entry per CDR3 protein. This sample carries hundreds of thousands of distinct CDR3 sequences, around half of them seen once, and the ten largest clones take roughly a third. Aged about 6 to 95, donors were systemically healthy Caucasians from Russia.

The chain combines TRBV28 with TRBJ2-7; D possibly corresponds to TRBD2 (5 bases). What was sequenced was blood. The TCR was taken from a woman aged 60 to 75 in good health. The DNA of the CDR3 is TGTGCCAGCAGTCCCAGGACTGGAGTGCAGTACTTC. This sequence encodes CASSPRTGVQYF.